The present T cell receptor (beta chain) was sequenced within a study of regulatory T cells in long-lasting Graves disease (dated by TCRdb to 2020 to 2022). Context from the whole study: Patients with newly diagnosed Graves' disease had been on antithyroid drugs for under 3 months. TCR sequencing covered about 13 persistent and some 20 newly diagnosed Graves' disease patients, some 33 samples in total. The study was conducted in China and was registered as a clinical trial. Peripheral blood TCR sequencing and RNA sequencing compared persistent Graves' disease patients with newly diagnosed Graves' disease patients.

What the authors observed across the whole study: Compared with newly diagnosed patients, patients with persistent Graves' disease had lower TCR Shannon entropy and fewer highly expanded clones, which suggests clonal expansion. Because the primary lesion, thyroid tissue, could not be accessed, the study looked at peripheral blood alone. Persistent patients shared more public clonotypes among themselves (roughly 2,700) than newly diagnosed patients did (about 900). Sequencing and analysis were limited to the TCR beta chain. Persistent disease showed preferential use of TRBV28, TRBJ1-2 and TRBJ2-5, whereas newly diagnosed disease favored TRBV20-1 and TRBJ2-1. The authors acknowledged the small sample size as a limitation that may reduce accuracy.

Trimming takes 8 bases off V and 1 base off J; junction bases not matched to a gene: 10. The CDR3 starts with the cysteine, ends with the phenylalanine, and has 15 residues. Left in the record is the CDR3 DNA by itself, 45 bases read in frame from the first base. The germline V gene (reference sequence) supplies CDR1 GTSNPN and CDR2 SVGIG. This clonotype has ten or more counts. What this receptor recognizes is not known. Qualities for individual bases were not recorded, and no much larger clone is one base off. Receptors were amplified or captured by multiplex PCR. Sequencing took place on an Illumina HiSeq 4000. iRepertoire HTBI primers and Arm-PCR amplification of CDR3 regions were used to construct TCR beta libraries. Before sequencing, the PCR products underwent gel purification. Concerning the study's data processing: Gene usage analysis of CDR3 amino acid clonotypes used the approximately 62 TRBV and more than 13 TRBJ segments found across samples. COPE and FqMerger were used to merge filtered high-quality paired reads into contigs. BLAST was used to align contigs to the IMGT TRBV, TRBD and TRBJ reference genes, and CDR3 was defined following IMGT. Any clonotype with a frequency above 0.1% was classified as a highly expanded clone. Repertoire diversity was measured by Shannon entropy, and V-J evenness by the Gini coefficient. A clonotype was considered public if more than one individual shared it. TCRdb trimmed the raw reads at Q25, called clones with MiXCR and kept productive beta chains. Every distinct CDR3 protein forms one entry, paired with its most common genes and DNA. The V and J calls and clone size are TCRdb's, not the authors'. This sample comprises under 300,000 distinct CDR3 sequences, around 20% of them detected only once. About 14% of the sample goes to the ten largest clones.

The time point label corresponds to: newly diagnosed GD, antithyroid drugs for less than 3 months. For both TCR sequencing and RNA sequencing, RNA was extracted from PBMCs in TRIzol. The diagnosis of Graves' disease followed American Thyroid Association guidelines. The patients came from an endocrinology department in Xi'an, China. Each patient gave approximately 8.8 milliliters of peripheral blood, collected in an EDTA anticoagulant tube. Ficoll Paque Plus density gradient separation was used to isolate PBMCs, and no further T cell sorting was done. RNA quality was checked with an Agilent 2100 Bioanalyzer and agarose gel, and concentration with a NanoDrop 2000.

Recombination joined TRBV30 with TRBJ2-2, with 7 junctional bases fitting TRBD2. This specimen was peripheral blood mononuclear cells (PBMCs), taken at new diagnosis, from a patient treated with antithyroid drugs. The clonotype comes from a female donor with Graves disease. The base sequence is TGTGCCCAACGTCCGGGACTAAAGAACACCGGGGAGCTGTTTTTT. This codes for CAQRPGLKNTGELFF. This CDR3, with the reference TRBV30 and TRBJ2-2 proteins standing in past its ends, gives the full variable domain SQTIHQWPATLVQPVGSPLSLECTVEGTSNPNLYWYRQAAGRGLQLLFYSVGIGQISSEVPQNLSASRPQDRQFILSSKKLLLSDSGFYLCAQRPGLKNTGELFFGEGSRLTVL.